This record covers a single T cell receptor (beta chain). The antigen remains undetermined. This sample was taken from a study of graft-versus-host responses after intestinal transplantation. Overall study: Multivisceral, liver-intestinal, or isolated intestinal transplants were performed in recipients. Following induction with anti-thymocyte globulin, all recipients were given tacrolimus and steroids for about three years. Findings and caveats of the study: Patients who carried graft-donor T cell macrochimerism also had high graft-versus-host to host-versus-graft clonal ratios in their allografts.

The V end lost 4 bases, the J end lost 0 bases, and 10 bases lay between the germline ends. CDR1 and CDR2 (germline): SGDLS, YYNGEE. The CDR3 runs to 14 residues. Sequenced by immunoSEQ multiplex PCR; TCRdb stores in-frame clones only, minus some. The table has roughly 92,000 clones, 88% seen once. The specimen was unstimulated CD4+ T cells sorted from spleen or lymph node cells, collected before transplant. The TCR originated in a human donor who was the organ donor for an intestinal transplant. This rearrangement joins TRBV9 to TRBJ2-5, with D perhaps matching TRBD1 (6 bases). In DNA, the CDR3 is TGTGCCAGCAGCCTCGGGACACACCAAGAGACCCAGTACTTC. It codes for CASSLGTHQETQYF.